The clone carrying this T cell receptor beta chain has a single count. Its matching antigen is unknown. This sample was included in a study of shared clonotypes between healthy human individuals. Every contributor of samples was a Caucasian grown-up residing in Nashville, Tennessee. Study-level findings and limits: Clonotypes shared by all four sorted-subset donors had higher generation probabilities than non-shared clonotypes. Few donors restricted represented genetic and exposure-history diversity.

This CDR3 has 14 residues. V was pared by 8 bases and J by 0 bases, with 11 bases between. CDR1 and CDR2 (germline): LNHDA, SQIVND (reference sequence). Sequencing was performed with immunoSEQ multiplex PCR; in TCRdb, only in-frame clones are kept and a portion is missing. The sample has approximately 1,000,000 clones, more than 75% seen once. The chain has TRBV19 and TRBJ1-3; D call uncertain. The source of this sequence is a man aged 18-30 years in good health. Some clones in this sample may be carry-over from other donors' samples. The sequenced sample was memory CD4+ T cells from PBMCs. The subset was: CD45RA-negative fraction. The chain's CDR3 is CASARARSGNTIYF. CDR3 in DNA: TGTGCCAGTGCTCGGGCCCGCTCTGGAAACACCATATATTTT. The whole variable domain, remainder taken from reference TRBV19 and TRBJ1-3, is DGGITQSPKYLFRKEGQNVTLSCEQNLNHDAMYWYRQDPGQGLRLIYYSQIVNDFQKGDIAEGYSVSREKKESFPLTVTSAQKNPTAFYLCASARARSGNTIYFGEGSWLTVV.